This T cell receptor (beta chain) comes out of a study of shared clonotypes between healthy human individuals. Turning to this clone: Antigen specificity is unknown.

Study-wide results and limits: Compared with clonotypes that all four donors shared, non-shared clonotypes had lower generation probabilities. Between four donors, naive CD4 clonotypes were shared at a level of approximately 5%. Generally, estimated richness proved larger in naive subsets than it did in memory subsets.

From CD4+ cells came CD45RA+ naive and CD45RA-negative memory subsets. The CDR3 runs to 14 residues. V was shortened by 8 bases and J by 6 bases, with 17 bases between the two germline ends. CDR1 is MNHEY, CDR2 SVGAGI, per germline. The repertoire was sequenced with immunoSEQ multiplex PCR; TCRdb's copy has only in-frame clones and lacks some. The data contain about 2 million clones, 85% to 95% of them singletons. Sequenced: naive CD4+ T cells sorted from blood. Subset in this sample: CD45RA+ positively selected. This chain joins TRBV6-5 and TRBJ1-5; TRBD1 might be the D (5 bases). This receptor was taken from a man between 18 and 35 years old in good health. CDR3 residues: CASGRQGGSQPQHF. The CDR3 DNA reads TGTGCCAGCGGAAGGCAGGGCGGGAGTCAGCCCCAGCATTTT.